These 28 T cell receptor beta chains originate from one sample sequenced in a study of blood T cell repertoires in COVID-19. Here immunoSEQ multiplex PCR was the method, and the copy in TCRdb shows in-frame clones only, minus some. The sample includes around 45,000 clones, approximately 89% seen only once; the top ten take 16%. The sample taken for sequencing was peripheral blood. The receptors here all came from a man aged 55 to 70 with active or convalescent COVID-19.

The rearrangement uses TRBV2 and TRBJ1-6; 7 nucleotides match TRBD1. This CDR3 region has 17 residues. The V segment lost 6 bases and the J segment 10 bases; nucleotides outside the gene matches: 18. Germline-derived CDR1 and CDR2 are SNHLY and FYNNEI. The DNA for the CDR3 is TGTGCCAGCAGGAATTTTGGGGGACCTACAGGGGCCTCACCCCTCCACTTT. It is translated as CASRNFGGPTGASPLHF.

The CDR3 spells CASSEVPGGTQETQYF. CDR3 bases: TGTGCCAGCAGTGAGGTACCAGGGGGCACCCAAGAGACCCAGTACTTC. The chain combines TRBV6-1 with TRBJ2-5, with 8 bases aligning to TRBD1. Germline lookup yields CDR1 MNHNS and CDR2 SASEGT. Trimming at V came to 3 bases and at J to 1 base, leaving 7 bases not matched to a gene. This CDR3 is built from 16 residues.

In its sample, this clone was seen once. The chain uses TRBV11-3 and TRBJ2-1; D perhaps matches TRBD2 (5 bases). Germline lookup yields CDR1 SGHNT and CDR2 YENEEA. V gave up 1 base and J gave up 0 bases, with 7 bases separating them. The CDR3 runs 15 residues. This CDR3 is CASSLAGSSYNEQFF. The CDR3 coding sequence is TGTGCCAGCAGCTTAGCGGGGAGCTCCTACAATGAGCAGTTCTTC.

The chain couples TRBV11-2 to TRBJ2-3; no definite D call. CDR3 length: 14 residues. The germline V and J ends were trimmed by 1 base and 3 bases, with 8 bases remaining between them. CDR1 is SGHAT and CDR2 is FQNNGV in the germline V gene. The CDR3 DNA sequence: TGTGCCAGCAGCTTAGTGAGCTATACAGATACGCAGTATTTT. Translated: CASSLVSYTDTQYF.

This chain connects TRBV11-2 to TRBJ2-1; D remains ambiguous. Germline V lookup: CDR1 SGHAT, CDR2 FQNNGV. The V gene lost 4 bases and the J gene lost 0 bases, with 7 bases spanning the gap. The CDR3 totals 14 residues. CDR3 coding DNA: TGTGCCAGCAGCTCGCTGAGCTCCTACAATGAGCAGTTCTTC. Protein: CASSSLSSYNEQFF.

This chain connects TRBV5-6 to TRBJ1-2, with no clear D. Between the trimmed V and J ends, which lost 0 bases and 4 bases, there was a span of 7 bases. The CDR3 has 13 amino acids. Germline V gene data show CDR1 as SGHDT and CDR2 as YYEEEE. For the CDR3, the DNA is TGTGCCAGCAGCTTGGGCGGGAGCTATGGCTACACCTTC. Protein product: CASSLGGSYGYTF.

The genes are TRBV5-1 and TRBJ2-7; D is possibly TRBD1 (7 bases). CDR1 and CDR2 (germline): SGHRS, YFSETQ. Deletions cut 3 bases from V and 3 bases from J, with 19 bases between. This CDR3 is built from 16 residues. CDR3 residues: CASSYLGGGNYYEQYF. Written as DNA, the CDR3 is TGCGCCAGCAGCTACCTTGGAGGGGGCAATTACTACGAGCAGTACTTC.

The chain uses TRBV6-5 and TRBJ1-5, with 7 nucleotides matching TRBD1. Germline V gene sequence: CDR1 MNHEY, CDR2 SVGAGI. The CDR3 is made up of 13 amino acids. V shed 6 bases, J shed 7 bases, and the junction held 6 bases outside the gene matches. CDR3 bases: TGTGCCAGCAGCGGACAGGACTACCAGCCCCAGCATTTT. Translated, it gives CASSGQDYQPQHF.

This chain uses TRBV3-1 (or the pseudogene TRBV3-2) with TRBJ2-5; 11 nucleotides agree with TRBD2. CDR3 length: 14 amino acids. Trimming took 5 bases from V and 3 from J; bases not matched to a gene: 2. The germline CDR1 and CDR2 sequences are LGHDT and YNNKEL (reference sequence). CDR3 sequence (DNA): TGTGCCAGCAGCTCGGGACTAGCGGAAGAGACCCAGTACTTC. Encoded protein: CASSSGLAEETQYF.

In its sample, this clone was seen once. This chain uses TRBV15 with TRBJ1-2, with D possibly being TRBD1 (5 bases). From germline, CDR1 is LNHNV and CDR2 YYDKDF (reference sequence). CDR3 length equals 14 residues. V gave up 4 bases and J gave up 8 bases, with 17 bases separating them. The CDR3 DNA follows: TGTGCCACCAGCACTTTCGACAGCCTCGGGGGCTACACCTTC. Translating gives CATSTFDSLGGYTF.

For the CDR3, the DNA is TGTGCCAGCAGCACCAGCGCCGGGACTAGACTTGGAGATACGCAGTATTTT. This gives the protein CASSTSAGTRLGDTQYF. This rearrangement joins TRBV5-4 to TRBJ2-3, with TRBD2 identical over 8 bases. The J segment lost 5 bases and the V segment lost 4 bases, leaving 15 bases of the junction unmatched. The CDR3 runs 17 residues. Looked up from germline, CDR1 is SGHNT and CDR2 is YYREEE (reference sequence).

The DNA of the CDR3 is TGTGCCAGCAGCCAACCGGCCTACGAGCAGTACTTC. Its translation: CASSQPAYEQYF. The rearrangement uses TRBV3-1 (or the pseudogene TRBV3-2) and TRBJ2-7, with D uncertain. The CDR3 loop spans 12 amino acids. Germline CDR1 reads LGHDT; CDR2 reads YNNKEL (reference sequence). Trimming shortened V by 2 bases and J by 2 bases, and 4 bases separated the two germline ends.

The chain couples TRBV7-8 to TRBJ2-1, with 8 bases fitting TRBD2. The germline V gene encodes CDR1 SGHVS and CDR2 FQNEAQ. With V trimmed by 3 bases and J by 8 bases, 15 bases remained unmatched. The CDR3 covers 17 residues. The CDR3 DNA reads TGTGCCAGCAGCTTCTGGACGGGCGGGGGGCTCACGGATGAGCAGTTCTTC. It specifies CASSFWTGGGLTDEQFF.

This clone has only a few counts. This rearrangement joins TRBV11-2 to TRBJ1-4; no definite D call. CDR1 SGHAT and CDR2 FQNNGV come from the germline V gene. V was trimmed by 1 base and J by 3 bases, leaving 3 bases between them. CDR3 length: 13 amino acids. The CDR3 is CASSLVSNEKLFF. CDR3 bases: TGTGCCAGCAGCTTAGTATCTAATGAAAAACTGTTTTTT.

In its sample, this clone was seen once. CDR3 protein: CASSPKVSGDYGYTF. CDR3 nucleotide sequence: TGTGCCAGCAGCCCGAAAGTCTCCGGGGACTATGGCTACACCTTC. V gene TRBV7-8 combines with J gene TRBJ1-2; D uncertain. Germline values: CDR1 SGHVS, CDR2 FQNEAQ. V was pared by 5 bases and J by 3 bases, with 16 bases between. The CDR3 has 15 amino acids.

V gene TRBV11-3 combines with J gene TRBJ2-3; TRBD2 matches at 11 bases. The CDR3 consists of 19 residues. Germline V gives CDR1 SGHNT, CDR2 YENEEA. J gave up 2 bases and V 1 base, and 11 bases lay outside the gene matches. The CDR3 DNA reads as TGTGCCAGCAGCTTAGGTGTTGGACTAGCGGGCGAGACCACAGATACGCAGTATTTT. The encoded protein is CASSLGVGLAGETTDTQYF. Variable domain in full (rest from reference TRBV11-3 and TRBJ2-3): EAGVVQSPRYKIIEKKQPVAFWCNPISGHNTLYWYLQNLGQGPELLIRYENEEAVDDSQLPKDRFSAERLKGVDSTLKIQPAELGDSAVYLCASSLGVGLAGETTDTQYFGPGTRLTVL.

The sample holds one count of this clone. V gene TRBV18 combines with J gene TRBJ2-7, with TRBD2 as a possible D gene (5 bases). V lost 5 bases and J lost 3, with 14 bases in between. CDR1 is KGHSH and CDR2 is LQKENI in the germline V gene. This CDR3 has 14 amino acids. CDR3: CASSIQRSFYEQYF. CDR3 DNA: TGTGCCAGCTCAATACAGCGGAGTTTCTACGAGCAGTACTTC.

The CDR3 loop reads CASSQDKTTGEKLFF. The DNA for the CDR3 is TGCGCCAGCAGCCAAGATAAGACGACGGGGGAAAAACTGTTTTTT. The V and J genes are TRBV4-3 and TRBJ1-4; D is undetermined. The length of the CDR3 is 15 residues. V lost 0 bases to trimming and J lost 8 bases, with 13 bases between them. Germline V gives CDR1 LGHNA, CDR2 YSLEER.

J is TRBJ2-1 and V is TRBV4-2, with 9 nucleotides matching TRBD1. Germline V gene lookup returns CDR1 LGHNA and CDR2 YNFKEQ. V shed 2 bases, J shed 5 bases, and the junction held 10 bases outside the gene matches. The CDR3 has 17 amino acids. As DNA, the CDR3 is TGTGCCAGCAGCCAACCCGGGACAGGGAAACTTAACAATGAGCAGTTCTTC. Protein sequence: CASSQPGTGKLNNEQFF.

The genes are TRBV24-1 and TRBJ2-1, with D perhaps matching TRBD2 (5 bases). This CDR3 is built from 16 residues. Germline-derived CDR1 and CDR2 are KGHDR and SFDVKD. The V end lost 2 bases, the J end lost 0 bases, and 10 bases lay between the germline ends. CDR3 residues: CATSDWSGSSYNEQFF. CDR3 nucleotide sequence: TGTGCCACCAGTGATTGGTCGGGGTCCTCCTACAATGAGCAGTTCTTC.

The CDR3 DNA reads as TGTGCCTGGAGTGTGTATACAGACTCTGGAAACACCATATATTTT. The encoded protein is CAWSVYTDSGNTIYF. V and J are TRBV30 and TRBJ1-3; D unclear. V lost 0 bases and J lost 0, with 9 bases in between. The CDR3 spans 15 residues. Germline CDR1 GTSNPN, CDR2 SVGIG (reference sequence).

V is TRBV19 and J is TRBJ1-1, with D uncertain. CDR1 is LNHDA, CDR2 SQIVND, per germline (reference sequence). The CDR3 loop spans 18 amino acids. The ends were cut back, 3 bases at V and 4 bases at J, with 24 bases in the middle. The chain's CDR3 is CASSIFRGFGLGITEAFF. The CDR3 DNA reads as TGTGCCAGTAGTATTTTCCGAGGCTTCGGTCTCGGAATCACTGAAGCTTTCTTT.

The count of this clone is one. V and J are TRBV6-2 or TRBV6-3 and TRBJ2-1; the match to TRBD2 covers 13 bases. Germline CDR1 and CDR2: MNHEY and SVGEGT. V shed 6 bases and J 4 bases; nucleotides not matched to a gene: 3. There are 15 residues in the CDR3. CDR3 sequence (DNA): TGTGCCAGCAGCCCGGGACTAGCGGGATACAATGAGCAGTTCTTC. It translates to CASSPGLAGYNEQFF.

The chain couples TRBV28 to TRBJ2-1; 10 bases agree with TRBD1. The J segment lost 8 bases and the V segment lost 5 bases, leaving 9 bases of the junction unmatched. Germline CDR1 MDHEN, CDR2 SYDVKM. The CDR3 is 15 amino acids. DNA of the CDR3: TGTGCCAGCAGTCCTGACAGGGGGCGTCGCCATGAGCAGTTCTTC. Residues: CASSPDRGRRHEQFF.

V gene TRBV18 combines with J gene TRBJ2-3, with 7 positions matching TRBD2. V was pared by 8 bases and J by 1 base, with 6 bases of the junction left unmatched. This CDR3 contains 14 residues. From germline, CDR1 is KGHSH and CDR2 LQKENI. CDR3 sequence (DNA): TGTGCCAGCACCTCTGGGGGGGGCACAGATACGCAGTATTTT. Translated, it gives CASTSGGGTDTQYF.

This chain links TRBV9 with TRBJ1-2; 7 bases line up with TRBD1. In germline, CDR1 is SGDLS, CDR2 YYNGEE. V lost 0 bases and J lost 0; bases outside the gene matches: 11. The CDR3 sequence is 18 residues long. The CDR3 DNA is TGTGCCAGCAGCGTAGATCGGGACAGTATCCAAGCTAACTATGGCTACACCTTC. It yields the protein CASSVDRDSIQANYGYTF.

The CDR3 DNA follows: TGTGCCAGCAGCTTAGACAGGGGGCAAAGAAACACCGGGGAGCTGTTTTTT. Its translation is CASSLDRGQRNTGELFF. The chain combines TRBV13 with TRBJ2-2; 9 positions agree with TRBD1. Germline-derived CDR1 and CDR2 are PRHDT and FYEKMQ (reference sequence). Trimming removed 1 base from V and 2 bases from J; junction bases left unmatched: 5. The CDR3 is 17 amino acids.

This clone has just one count. Written as DNA, the CDR3 is TGTGCCAGCAGACTGACAGGGGGCGAGGATGGCTACACCTTC. Residues: CASRLTGGEDGYTF. The chain couples TRBV27 to TRBJ1-2, with 10 bases that match TRBD1. The CDR3 length is 14 residues. Germline CDR1 reads MNHEY; CDR2 reads SMNVEV (reference sequence). The J segment lost 6 bases and the V segment lost 6 bases, leaving 7 bases of the junction unmatched.